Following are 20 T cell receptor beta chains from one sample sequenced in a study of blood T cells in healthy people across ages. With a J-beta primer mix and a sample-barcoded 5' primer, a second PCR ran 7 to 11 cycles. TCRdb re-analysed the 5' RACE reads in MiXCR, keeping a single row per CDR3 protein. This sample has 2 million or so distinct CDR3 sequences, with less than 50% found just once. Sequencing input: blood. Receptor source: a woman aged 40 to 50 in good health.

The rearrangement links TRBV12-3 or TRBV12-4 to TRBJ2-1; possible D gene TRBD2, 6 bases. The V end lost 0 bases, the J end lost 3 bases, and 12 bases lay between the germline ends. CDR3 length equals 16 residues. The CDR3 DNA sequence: TGTGCCAGCAGTTTAGCGGGACTGGCCATCTACAATGAGCAGTTCTTC. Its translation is CASSLAGLAIYNEQFF.

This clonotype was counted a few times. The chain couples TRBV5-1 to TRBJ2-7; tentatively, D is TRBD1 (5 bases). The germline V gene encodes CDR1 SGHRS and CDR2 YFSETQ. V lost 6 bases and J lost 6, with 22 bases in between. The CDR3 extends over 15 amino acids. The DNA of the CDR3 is TGCGCCAGCAAGGCTACCCAGGACATCCTGAGCGAGCAGTACTTC. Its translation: CASKATQDILSEQYF.

The CDR3 spells CASSIIFSGANVLTF. CDR3 sequence (DNA): TGCGCCAGCAGTATAATCTTCTCTGGGGCCAACGTCCTGACTTTC. This sequence joins TRBV5-1 and TRBJ2-6; D is unresolved. Looked up from germline, CDR1 is SGHRS and CDR2 is YFSETQ. V gave up 5 bases and J gave up 0 bases, with 9 bases separating them. The CDR3 sequence is 15 residues long.

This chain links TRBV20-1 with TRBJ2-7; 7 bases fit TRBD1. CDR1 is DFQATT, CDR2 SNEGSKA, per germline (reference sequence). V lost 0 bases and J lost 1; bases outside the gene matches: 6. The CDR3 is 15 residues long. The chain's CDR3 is CSARERDSPSYEQYF. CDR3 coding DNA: TGCAGTGCTAGAGAACGGGACAGCCCTTCCTACGAGCAGTACTTC.

The CDR3 loop is CASSFLGDSEAFF. CDR3 sequence (DNA): TGTGCCAGCAGCTTTTTAGGTGACTCTGAAGCTTTCTTT. The chain combines TRBV5-5 with TRBJ1-1; D remains ambiguous. V gave up 2 bases and J gave up 6 bases, with 11 bases separating them. This CDR3 has 13 residues. Germline V gives CDR1 SGHKS, CDR2 YYEKEE (reference sequence).

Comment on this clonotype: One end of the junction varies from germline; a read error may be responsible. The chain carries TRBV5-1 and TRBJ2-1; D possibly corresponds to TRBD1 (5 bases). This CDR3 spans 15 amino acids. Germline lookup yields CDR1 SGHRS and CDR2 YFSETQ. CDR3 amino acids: CASSLEGRQHNKQFF. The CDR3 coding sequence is TGCGCCAGCAGCTTGGAGGGAAGACAGCACAATAAGCAGTTCTTC.

This CDR3 reads CASSLGGVNVQPQHF. The CDR3 DNA reads as TGTGCCAGCAGTTTAGGTGGCGTTAACGTTCAGCCCCAGCATTTT. This chain connects TRBV28 to TRBJ1-5, with D unclear. V dropped 2 bases and J dropped 6 bases, with 14 bases sitting between them. The germline CDR1 and CDR2 sequences are MDHEN and SYDVKM. The CDR3 covers 15 residues.

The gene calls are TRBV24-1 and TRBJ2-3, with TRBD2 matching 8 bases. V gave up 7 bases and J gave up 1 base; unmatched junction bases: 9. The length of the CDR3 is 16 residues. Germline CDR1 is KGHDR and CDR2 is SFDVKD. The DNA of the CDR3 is TGTGCCACCAGCTCCCCGGGGGGGGCTGGCACAGATACGCAGTATTTT. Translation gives CATSSPGGAGTDTQYF.

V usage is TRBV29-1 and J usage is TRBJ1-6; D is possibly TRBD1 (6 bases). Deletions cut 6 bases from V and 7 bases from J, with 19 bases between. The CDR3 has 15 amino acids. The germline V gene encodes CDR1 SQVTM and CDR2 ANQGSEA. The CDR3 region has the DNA TGCAGCGTGGCCTATGGGGGGGCTGGAAATTCACCCCTCCACTTT. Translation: CSVAYGGAGNSPLHF.

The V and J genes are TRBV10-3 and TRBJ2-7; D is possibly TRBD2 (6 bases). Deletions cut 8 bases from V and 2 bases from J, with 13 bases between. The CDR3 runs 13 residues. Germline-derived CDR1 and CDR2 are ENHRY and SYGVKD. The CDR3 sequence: CAIGRDFPYEQYF. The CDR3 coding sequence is TGTGCCATCGGCCGGGACTTCCCCTACGAGCAGTACTTC.

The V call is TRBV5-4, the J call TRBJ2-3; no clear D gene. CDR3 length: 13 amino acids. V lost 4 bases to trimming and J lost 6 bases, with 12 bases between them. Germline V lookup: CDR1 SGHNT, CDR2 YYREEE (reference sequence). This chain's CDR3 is CASSLLTLDTQYF. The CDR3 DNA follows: TGTGCCAGCAGCCTCCTAACGCTTGATACGCAGTATTTT. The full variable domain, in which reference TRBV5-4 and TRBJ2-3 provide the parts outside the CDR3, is ETGVTQSPTHLIKTRGQQVTLRCSSQSGHNTVSWYQQALGQGPQFIFQYYREEENGRGNFPPRFSGLQFPNYSSELNVNALELDDSALYLCASSLLTLDTQYFGPGTRLTVL.

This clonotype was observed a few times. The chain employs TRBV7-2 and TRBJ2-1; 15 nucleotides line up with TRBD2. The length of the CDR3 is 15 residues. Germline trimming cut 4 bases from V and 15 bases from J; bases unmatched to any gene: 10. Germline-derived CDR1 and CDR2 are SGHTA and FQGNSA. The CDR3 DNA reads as TGTGCCAGCAGCTATGGGGGACTAGCGGGGGGTATGGGGTTCTTC. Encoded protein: CASSYGGLAGGMGFF.

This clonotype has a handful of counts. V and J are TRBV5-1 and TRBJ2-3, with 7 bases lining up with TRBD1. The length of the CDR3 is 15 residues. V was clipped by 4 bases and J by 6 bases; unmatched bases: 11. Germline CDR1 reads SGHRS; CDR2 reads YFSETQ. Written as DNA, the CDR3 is TGCGCCAGCAGCGATGACAGGGCGATGGCCGATACGCAGTATTTT. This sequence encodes CASSDDRAMADTQYF.

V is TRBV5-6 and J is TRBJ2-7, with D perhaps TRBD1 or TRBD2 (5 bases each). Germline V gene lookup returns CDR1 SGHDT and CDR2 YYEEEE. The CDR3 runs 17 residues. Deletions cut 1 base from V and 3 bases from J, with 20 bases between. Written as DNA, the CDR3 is TGTGCCAGCAGCTTGAATCGGGGCGCGGGTACACACTACGAGCAGTACTTC. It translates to CASSLNRGAGTHYEQYF.

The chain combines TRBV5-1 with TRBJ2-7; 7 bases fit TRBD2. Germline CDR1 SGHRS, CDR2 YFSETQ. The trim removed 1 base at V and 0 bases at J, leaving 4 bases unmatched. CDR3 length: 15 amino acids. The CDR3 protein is CASSLYRTSSYEQYF. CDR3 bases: TGCGCCAGCAGCTTGTATCGGACTAGCTCCTACGAGCAGTACTTC.

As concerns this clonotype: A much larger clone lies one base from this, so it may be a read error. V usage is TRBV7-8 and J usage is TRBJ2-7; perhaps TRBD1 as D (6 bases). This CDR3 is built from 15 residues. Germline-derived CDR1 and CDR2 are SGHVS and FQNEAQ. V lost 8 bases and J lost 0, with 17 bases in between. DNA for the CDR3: TGTGCCAGCGGCCCCACGACAGGTGACTCCTACGAGCAGTACTTC. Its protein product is CASGPTTGDSYEQYF. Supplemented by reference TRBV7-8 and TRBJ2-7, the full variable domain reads GAGVSQSPRYKVAKRGQDVALRCDPISGHVSLFWYQQALGQGPEFLTYFQNEAQLDKSGLPSDRFFAERPEGSVSTLKIQRTQQEDSAVYLCASGPTTGDSYEQYFGPGTRLTVT.

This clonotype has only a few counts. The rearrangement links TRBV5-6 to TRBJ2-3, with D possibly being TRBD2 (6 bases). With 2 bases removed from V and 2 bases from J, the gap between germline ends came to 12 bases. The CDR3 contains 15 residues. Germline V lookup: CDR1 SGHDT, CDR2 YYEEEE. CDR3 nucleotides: TGTGCCAGCAGCTTCGGGACTCTCTCCACAGATACGCAGTATTTT. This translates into CASSFGTLSTDTQYF. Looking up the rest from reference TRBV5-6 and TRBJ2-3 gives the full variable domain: DAGVTQSPTHLIKTRGQQVTLRCSPKSGHDTVSWYQQALGQGPQFIFQYYEEEERQRGNFPDRFSGHQFPNYSSELNVNALLLGDSALYLCASSFGTLSTDTQYFGPGTRLTVL.

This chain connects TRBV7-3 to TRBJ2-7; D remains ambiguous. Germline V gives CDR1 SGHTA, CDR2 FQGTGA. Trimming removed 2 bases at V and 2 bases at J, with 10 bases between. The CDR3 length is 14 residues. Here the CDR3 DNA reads TGTGCCAGCAGCTTATATGGATTGACCTACGAGCAGTACTTC. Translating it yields CASSLYGLTYEQYF.

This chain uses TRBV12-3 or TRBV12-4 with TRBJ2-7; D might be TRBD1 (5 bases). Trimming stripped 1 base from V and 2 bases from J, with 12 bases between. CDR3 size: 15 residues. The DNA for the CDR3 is TGTGCCAGCAGTTTAGGGCAGGGAAGCGCCTACGAGCAGTACTTC. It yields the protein CASSLGQGSAYEQYF.

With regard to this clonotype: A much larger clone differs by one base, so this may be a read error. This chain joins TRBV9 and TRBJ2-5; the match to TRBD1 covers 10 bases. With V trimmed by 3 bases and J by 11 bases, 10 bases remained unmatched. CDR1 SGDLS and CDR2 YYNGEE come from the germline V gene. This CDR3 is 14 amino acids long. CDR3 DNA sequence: TGTGCCAGCAGCGCCCGGACAGGGGGGAATGAGCAGTACTTC. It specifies CASSARTGGNEQYF.